This is a list of T cell receptor beta chains from one sample in a study of T cell responses to AZD1222 COVID-19 vaccine. The repertoire was sequenced with immunoSEQ multiplex PCR; TCRdb's copy has only in-frame clones and lacks some. This repertoire shows 95,000 to 100,000 clones, roughly 87% found once; its top ten account for 15% to 20%. The sequences come from peripheral blood, collected on day 0 of AZD1222 vaccination. Receptors were obtained from an adult in good health. Each CDR3 is given with its conserved first and last residue. The D gene is left open where the match is weak. Clone size appears in some rows only: once, few, many, or a class for an expanded clone.

CDR3 | DNA | J | D | length | V | size
CASSLHRSNSPLHF | TGTGCCAGCAGCTTACATCGGAGTAATTCACCCCTCCACTTT | TRBJ1-6 | - | 14 | TRBV7-2 | -
CASSRGGGTTYNEQFF | TGTGCCAGCAGCCGGGGGGGTGGCACCACCTACAATGAGCAGTTCTTC | TRBJ2-1 | TRBD2 | 16 | TRBV27 | -
CASSQGLAGPYNEQFF | TGTGCCAGCAGCCAGGGACTAGCGGGACCTTACAATGAGCAGTTCTTC | TRBJ2-1 | TRBD2 | 16 | TRBV7-2 | -
CASSQVSGVEAFF | TGTGCCAGCAGCCAAGTTTCAGGGGTCGAAGCTTTCTTT | TRBJ1-1 | - | 13 | TRBV14 | -
CASSYSSGAANEKLFF | TGTGCCAGCAGTTACTCGAGCGGGGCGGCTAATGAAAAACTGTTTTTT | TRBJ1-4 | - | 16 | TRBV6-5 | -
CASSEDRGSYEQYF | TGTGCCAGTAGTGAGGACAGGGGATCCTACGAGCAGTACTTC | TRBJ2-7 | TRBD1 | 14 | TRBV19 | -
CASSFVGHLSNQPQHF | TGTGCCAGCAGTTTCGTAGGACATCTTAGCAATCAGCCCCAGCATTTT | TRBJ1-5 | - | 16 | TRBV27 | -
CASSDWINYGYTF | TGTGCCAGCAGTGATTGGATAAACTATGGCTACACCTTC | TRBJ1-2 | - | 13 | TRBV6-1 | -
CASSLLGATNEKLFF | TGTGCCAGCAGCTTGTTAGGGGCAACTAATGAAAAACTGTTTTTT | TRBJ1-4 | - | 15 | TRBV7-2 | -
CASSLFPGQETQYF | TGTGCCAGCAGCTTATTTCCAGGCCAAGAGACCCAGTACTTC | TRBJ2-5 | - | 14 | TRBV7-8 | -
CASSYSTPRNTEAFF | TGTGCCAGCAGTTACTCGACCCCCCGGAACACTGAAGCTTTCTTT | TRBJ1-1 | - | 15 | TRBV6-5 | -
CASSPRQASTTEAFF | TGTGCCAGCTCACCACGTCAGGCAAGTACCACTGAAGCTTTCTTT | TRBJ1-1 | - | 15 | TRBV18 | -
CSVDPTDNYNSPLHF | TGCAGCGTTGACCCGACAGATAACTATAATTCACCCCTCCACTTT | TRBJ1-6 | - | 15 | TRBV29-1 | once
CASSIWTSGSSYNEQFF | TGTGCCAGTAGTATTTGGACTAGCGGGAGCTCCTACAATGAGCAGTTCTTC | TRBJ2-1 | TRBD2 | 17 | TRBV19 | -
CASSEGARGVTEAFF | TGTGCCAGCAGTGAAGGGGCCAGGGGTGTCACTGAAGCTTTCTTT | TRBJ1-1 | - | 15 | TRBV2 | -
CASSETASYNSPLHF | TGTGCCAGTAGCGAGACAGCCAGCTATAATTCACCCCTCCACTTT | TRBJ1-6 | - | 15 | TRBV19 | -
CASSLTSGPYEQYF | TGTGCCAGTAGTCTCACTAGCGGCCCCTACGAGCAGTACTTC | TRBJ2-7 | TRBD2 | 14 | TRBV19 | once
CASSMGTMGQPQHF | TGTGCCAGTAGTATGGGGACAATGGGTCAGCCCCAGCATTTT | TRBJ1-5 | - | 14 | TRBV19 | few